Listed below are T cell receptor beta chains from one sample, sequenced in a study of OX40 agonist ivuxolimab in advanced cancers. Profiling relied on immunoSEQ multiplex PCR, and the TCRdb table lists in-frame clones only, not all of them. This repertoire shows about 33,000 clones, roughly 80% found once; its top ten account for 20% to 25%. Sequenced material: CD4+ or CD8+ T cells sorted from blood, taken in a trial of the OX40 agonist ivuxolimab. All receptors derive from an adult with an advanced solid tumor such as melanoma, head and neck, liver or kidney cancer. CDR3s include the opening cysteine and the closing phenylalanine or tryptophan. Each record gives: clone size, V gene, J gene, CDR3 length, D gene, CDR3 protein, CDR3 DNA. D genes are given only for firm matches. Clone size, where shown, is once, few, many, or a class for clones that have expanded.

abundance: -; v_gene: TRBV15; j_gene: TRBJ2-3; len: 16; d_gene: TRBD1; CDR3aa: CATSRRRDRGTDTQYF; CDR3nt: TGTGCCACCAGCAGACGCCGGGACAGGGGAACAGATACGCAGTATTTT
abundance: -; v_gene: TRBV27; j_gene: TRBJ2-1; len: 18; d_gene: -; CDR3aa: CASSLKDQPFSSYNEQFF; CDR3nt: TGTGCCAGCAGTTTAAAGGACCAGCCTTTTAGCTCCTACAATGAGCAGTTCTTC
abundance: medium-sized; v_gene: TRBV4-2; j_gene: TRBJ1-2; len: 15; d_gene: -; CDR3aa: CASSQEDRPKEGYTF; CDR3nt: TGTGCCAGCAGCCAGGAAGACAGGCCGAAGGAGGGCTACACCTTC
abundance: -; v_gene: TRBV27; j_gene: TRBJ2-7; len: 14; d_gene: TRBD2; CDR3aa: CASSSASGPYEQYF; CDR3nt: TGTGCCAGCAGTTCAGCTAGCGGCCCCTACGAGCAGTACTTC
abundance: medium-sized; v_gene: TRBV7-9; j_gene: TRBJ1-1; len: 11; d_gene: -; CDR3aa: CAGTQYTEAFF; CDR3nt: TGTGCTGGGACCCAGTACACTGAAGCTTTCTTT
abundance: -; v_gene: TRBV5-1; j_gene: TRBJ2-4; len: 15; d_gene: -; CDR3aa: CASSFEPVAKNIQYF; CDR3nt: TGCGCCAGCAGCTTCGAGCCGGTGGCCAAAAACATTCAGTACTTC
abundance: -; v_gene: TRBV7-9; j_gene: TRBJ2-5; len: 16; d_gene: TRBD1; CDR3aa: CASSLAGTGGGETQYF; CDR3nt: TGTGCCAGCAGCTTAGCGGGGACAGGGGGCGGAGAGACCCAGTACTTC
abundance: -; v_gene: TRBV13; j_gene: TRBJ1-3; len: 15; d_gene: -; CDR3aa: CASSLGQGGGNTIYF; CDR3nt: TGTGCCAGCAGCTTAGGGCAGGGTGGCGGAAACACCATATATTTT
abundance: -; v_gene: TRBV20-1; j_gene: TRBJ2-7; len: 11; d_gene: -; CDR3aa: CSATEGYEQYF; CDR3nt: TGCAGTGCGACAGAGGGGTACGAGCAGTACTTC
abundance: -; v_gene: TRBV11-2; j_gene: TRBJ1-6; len: 14; d_gene: TRBD1; CDR3aa: CASSWDRGNSPLHF; CDR3nt: TGTGCCAGCAGCTGGGACAGGGGAAATTCACCCCTCCACTTT
abundance: -; v_gene: TRBV15; j_gene: TRBJ1-5; len: 15; d_gene: -; CDR3aa: CATSRGGQYKQPQHF; CDR3nt: TGTGCCACCAGCAGAGGCGGCCAGTACAAACAGCCCCAGCATTTT
abundance: -; v_gene: TRBV29-1; j_gene: TRBJ2-5; len: 13; d_gene: -; CDR3aa: CSGRWGGGETQYF; CDR3nt: TGCAGCGGGCGGTGGGGCGGCGGAGAGACCCAGTACTTC
abundance: few; v_gene: TRBV5-1; j_gene: TRBJ2-7; len: 12; d_gene: TRBD1; CDR3aa: CASSQDRVEQYF; CDR3nt: TGCGCCAGCAGCCAGGACAGGGTCGAGCAGTACTTC
abundance: -; v_gene: TRBV14; j_gene: TRBJ2-5; len: 15; d_gene: -; CDR3aa: CASSLRDPQRETQYF; CDR3nt: TGTGCCAGCAGCCTCCGGGACCCCCAGCGGGAGACCCAGTACTTC
abundance: -; v_gene: TRBV4-1; j_gene: TRBJ1-2; len: 13; d_gene: -; CDR3aa: CASSQDTKNGYTF; CDR3nt: TGCGCCAGCAGCCAAGATACAAAGAATGGCTACACCTTC
abundance: -; v_gene: TRBV28; j_gene: TRBJ2-5; len: 12; d_gene: -; CDR3aa: CASSPDSETQYF; CDR3nt: TGTGCCAGCAGCCCCGACAGTGAGACCCAGTACTTC
abundance: -; v_gene: TRBV4-1; j_gene: TRBJ1-4; len: 14; d_gene: -; CDR3aa: CASSQEEGTEKLFF; CDR3nt: TGCGCCAGCAGCCAAGAGGAAGGTACTGAAAAACTGTTTTTT
abundance: -; v_gene: TRBV19; j_gene: TRBJ1-1; len: 15; d_gene: -; CDR3aa: CASSIKAEMNTEAFF; CDR3nt: TGTGCCAGTAGTATAAAAGCAGAAATGAACACTGAAGCTTTCTTT
abundance: -; v_gene: TRBV7-9; j_gene: TRBJ2-1; len: 14; d_gene: -; CDR3aa: CASLSPIARNEQFF; CDR3nt: TGTGCCAGCCTTAGCCCCATCGCGAGGAATGAGCAGTTCTTC
abundance: -; v_gene: TRBV5-6; j_gene: TRBJ2-7; len: 14; d_gene: TRBD1; CDR3aa: CASSLGTGIHEQYF; CDR3nt: TGTGCCAGCAGCCTCGGGACAGGGATCCACGAGCAGTACTTC
abundance: -; v_gene: TRBV13; j_gene: TRBJ1-1; len: 14; d_gene: -; CDR3aa: CASSLGGAVTEAFF; CDR3nt: TGTGCCAGCAGCTTAGGGGGGGCAGTCACTGAAGCTTTCTTT
abundance: -; v_gene: TRBV10-1; j_gene: TRBJ1-2; len: 15; d_gene: -; CDR3aa: CASSPLCSGNYGYTF; CDR3nt: TGCGCCAGCTCACCATTGTGCTCCGGGAACTATGGCTACACCTTC
abundance: -; v_gene: TRBV15; j_gene: TRBJ1-1; len: 14; d_gene: -; CDR3aa: CATSSRRGHTEAFF; CDR3nt: TGTGCCACCAGCAGTAGACGGGGACACACTGAAGCTTTCTTT
abundance: -; v_gene: TRBV14; j_gene: TRBJ1-1; len: 15; d_gene: TRBD1; CDR3aa: CASSHRTGMNTEAFF; CDR3nt: TGTGCCAGCAGCCACAGGACAGGGATGAACACTGAAGCTTTCTTT
abundance: -; v_gene: TRBV6-5; j_gene: TRBJ1-2; len: 15; d_gene: -; CDR3aa: CASSSGTGKVYGYTF; CDR3nt: TGTGCCAGCAGTTCCGGGACTGGCAAAGTCTATGGCTACACCTTC
abundance: -; v_gene: TRBV14; j_gene: TRBJ1-5; len: 17; d_gene: TRBD1; CDR3aa: CASSPWDSSYSNQPQHF; CDR3nt: TGTGCCAGCAGCCCTTGGGACAGCTCCTATAGCAATCAGCCCCAGCATTTT
abundance: once; v_gene: TRBV30; j_gene: TRBJ1-1; len: 12; d_gene: -; CDR3aa: CACNKGTLVAFF; CDR3nt: TGTGCCTGCAACAAAGGGACCCTTGTAGCTTTCTTT
abundance: -; v_gene: TRBV6-1; j_gene: TRBJ1-1; len: 13; d_gene: -; CDR3aa: CASSEAGGTEAFF; CDR3nt: TGTGCCAGCAGTGAAGCTGGAGGCACTGAAGCTTTCTTT
abundance: -; v_gene: TRBV27; j_gene: TRBJ2-7; len: 15; d_gene: TRBD2; CDR3aa: CASRGITSGSHEQYF; CDR3nt: TGTGCCAGCAGAGGAATCACTAGCGGGAGCCACGAGCAGTACTTC
abundance: -; v_gene: TRBV28; j_gene: TRBJ2-1; len: 11; d_gene: -; CDR3aa: CASTDSREQFF; CDR3nt: TGTGCCAGCACCGACTCACGCGAGCAGTTCTTC
abundance: -; v_gene: TRBV4-3; j_gene: TRBJ2-7; len: 15; d_gene: TRBD2; CDR3aa: CASSQQRAGDYEQYF; CDR3nt: TGCGCCAGCAGCCAGCAAAGAGCGGGGGACTACGAGCAGTACTTC
abundance: -; v_gene: TRBV5-6; j_gene: TRBJ1-5; len: 17; d_gene: TRBD1; CDR3aa: CASSAGQGVLYNQPQHF; CDR3nt: TGTGCCAGCAGCGCGGGACAGGGGGTACTCTACAATCAGCCCCAGCATTTT
abundance: few; v_gene: TRBV7-9; j_gene: TRBJ2-7; len: 16; d_gene: -; CDR3aa: CASSRTGTGDPYEQYF; CDR3nt: TGTGCCAGCAGCCGTACCGGGACGGGAGACCCCTACGAGCAGTACTTC
abundance: -; v_gene: TRBV29-1; j_gene: TRBJ1-2; len: 15; d_gene: TRBD1; CDR3aa: CSVAARTGFDYGYTF; CDR3nt: TGCAGCGTTGCGGCCAGGACAGGGTTTGACTATGGCTACACCTTC
abundance: -; v_gene: TRBV5-6; j_gene: TRBJ2-1; len: 14; d_gene: -; CDR3aa: CASSSGGTFNEQFF; CDR3nt: TGTGCCAGCAGCTCTGGGGGCACCTTCAATGAGCAGTTCTTC
abundance: -; v_gene: TRBV7-3; j_gene: TRBJ1-1; len: 18; d_gene: -; CDR3aa: CASSFKTGLPSVNTEAFF; CDR3nt: TGTGCCAGCAGCTTCAAGACAGGCCTGCCGTCCGTGAACACTGAAGCTTTCTTT
abundance: few; v_gene: TRBV7-9; j_gene: TRBJ2-1; len: 11; d_gene: -; CDR3aa: CASSTTSTEFF; CDR3nt: TGTGCCAGCAGCACGACTAGTACGGAGTTCTTC
abundance: -; v_gene: TRBV6-5; j_gene: TRBJ2-1; len: 14; d_gene: TRBD2; CDR3aa: CASSRREAYNEQFF; CDR3nt: TGTGCCAGCAGTCGCCGGGAGGCCTACAATGAGCAGTTCTTC
abundance: many; v_gene: TRBV28; j_gene: TRBJ2-2; len: 17; d_gene: -; CDR3aa: CASSFPWTGPNTGELFF; CDR3nt: TGTGCCAGCAGCTTTCCCTGGACGGGACCGAACACCGGGGAGCTGTTTTTT
abundance: -; v_gene: TRBV29-1; j_gene: TRBJ2-7; len: 13; d_gene: -; CDR3aa: CSATTPESYEQYF; CDR3nt: TGCAGCGCTACTACACCGGAGTCCTACGAGCAGTACTTC
abundance: -; v_gene: TRBV7-6; j_gene: TRBJ2-7; len: 14; d_gene: -; CDR3aa: CASSRRGVIHEQYF; CDR3nt: TGTGCCAGCAGCCGGAGGGGGGTTATCCACGAGCAGTACTTC
abundance: -; v_gene: TRBV6-6; j_gene: TRBJ1-1; len: 14; d_gene: -; CDR3aa: CASSPWDWKAEAFF; CDR3nt: TGTGCCAGCAGCCCCTGGGACTGGAAGGCTGAAGCTTTCTTT
abundance: once; v_gene: TRBV7-9; j_gene: TRBJ2-3; len: 14; d_gene: -; CDR3aa: CASSFPTGVDTQYF; CDR3nt: TGTGCCAGCAGCTTCCCTACGGGTGTAGATACGCAGTATTTT
abundance: few; v_gene: TRBV6-5; j_gene: TRBJ1-2; len: 14; d_gene: -; CDR3aa: CASSYSAGDYGYTF; CDR3nt: TGTGCCAGCAGTTACTCGGCGGGCGACTATGGCTACACCTTC
abundance: -; v_gene: TRBV28; j_gene: TRBJ2-5; len: 15; d_gene: TRBD1; CDR3aa: CASSAGTGEQETQYF; CDR3nt: TGTGCCAGCAGTGCTGGGACAGGAGAACAAGAGACCCAGTACTTC
abundance: -; v_gene: TRBV25-1; j_gene: TRBJ1-1; len: 14; d_gene: -; CDR3aa: CASSADSGNTEAFF; CDR3nt: TGTGCCAGCAGTGCGGATTCTGGGAACACTGAAGCTTTCTTT